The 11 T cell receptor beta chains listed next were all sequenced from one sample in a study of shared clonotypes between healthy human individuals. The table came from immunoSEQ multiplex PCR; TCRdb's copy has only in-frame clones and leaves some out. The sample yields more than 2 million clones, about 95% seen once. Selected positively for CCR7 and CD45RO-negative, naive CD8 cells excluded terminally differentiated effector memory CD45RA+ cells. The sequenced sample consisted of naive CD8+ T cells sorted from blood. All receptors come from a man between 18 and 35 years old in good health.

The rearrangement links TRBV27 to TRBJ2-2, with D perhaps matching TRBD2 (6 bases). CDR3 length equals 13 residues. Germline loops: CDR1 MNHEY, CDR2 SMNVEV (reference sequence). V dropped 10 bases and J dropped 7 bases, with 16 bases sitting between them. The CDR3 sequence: CATGIVGGGELFF. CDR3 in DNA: TGTGCCACCGGGATTGTGGGAGGCGGGGAGCTGTTTTTT.

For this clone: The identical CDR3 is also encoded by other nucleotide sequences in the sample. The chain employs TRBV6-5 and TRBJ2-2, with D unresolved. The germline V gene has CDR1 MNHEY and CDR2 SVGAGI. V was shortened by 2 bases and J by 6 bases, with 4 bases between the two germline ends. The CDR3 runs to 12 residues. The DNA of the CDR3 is TGTGCCAGCAGTTACGTAGCCGGGGAGCTGTTTTTT. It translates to CASSYVAGELFF.

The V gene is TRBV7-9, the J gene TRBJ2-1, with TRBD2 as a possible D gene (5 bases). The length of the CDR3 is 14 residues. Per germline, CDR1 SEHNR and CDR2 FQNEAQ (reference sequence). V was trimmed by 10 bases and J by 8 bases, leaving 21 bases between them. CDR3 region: CATEGHNPEDEQFF. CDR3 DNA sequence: TGTGCCACCGAGGGTCACAACCCGGAAGATGAGCAGTTCTTC.

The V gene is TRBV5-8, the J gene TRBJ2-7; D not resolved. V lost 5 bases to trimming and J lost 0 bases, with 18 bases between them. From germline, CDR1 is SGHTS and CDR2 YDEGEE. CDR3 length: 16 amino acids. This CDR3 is CASRGSTEASSYEQYF. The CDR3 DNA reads TGTGCCAGCAGGGGATCCACTGAAGCTAGCTCCTACGAGCAGTACTTC.

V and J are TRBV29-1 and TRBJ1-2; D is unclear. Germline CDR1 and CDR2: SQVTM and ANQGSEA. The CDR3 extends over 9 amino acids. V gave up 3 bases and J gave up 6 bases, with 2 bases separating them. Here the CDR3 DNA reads TGCAGCGTTGATGATGGCTACACCTTC. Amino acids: CSVDDGYTF. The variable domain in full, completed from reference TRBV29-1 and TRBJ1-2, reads SAVISQKPSRDICQRGTSLTIQCQVDSQVTMMFWYRQQPGQSLTLIATANQGSEATYESGFVIDKFPISRPNLTFSTLTVSNMSPEDSSIYLCSVDDGYTFGSGTRLTVV.

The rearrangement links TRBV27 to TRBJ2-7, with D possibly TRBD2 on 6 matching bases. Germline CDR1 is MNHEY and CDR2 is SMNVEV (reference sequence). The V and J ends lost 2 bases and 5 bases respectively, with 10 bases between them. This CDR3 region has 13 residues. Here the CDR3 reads CASSLSTGDEQYF. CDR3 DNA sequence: TGTGCCAGCAGTTTAAGTACGGGGGACGAGCAGTACTTC.

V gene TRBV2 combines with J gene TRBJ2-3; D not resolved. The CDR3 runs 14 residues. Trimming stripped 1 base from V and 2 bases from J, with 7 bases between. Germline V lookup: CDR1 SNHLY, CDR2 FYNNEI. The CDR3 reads CASSEGGTTDTQYF. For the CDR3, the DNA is TGTGCCAGCAGTGAAGGAGGCACCACAGATACGCAGTATTTT.

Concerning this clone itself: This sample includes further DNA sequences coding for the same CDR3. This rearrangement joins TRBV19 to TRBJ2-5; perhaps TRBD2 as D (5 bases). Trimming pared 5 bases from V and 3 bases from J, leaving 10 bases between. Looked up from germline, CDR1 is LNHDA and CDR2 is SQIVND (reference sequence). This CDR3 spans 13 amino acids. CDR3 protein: CASSVDGEETQYF. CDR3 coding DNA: TGTGCCAGTAGTGTGGACGGGGAAGAGACCCAGTACTTC.

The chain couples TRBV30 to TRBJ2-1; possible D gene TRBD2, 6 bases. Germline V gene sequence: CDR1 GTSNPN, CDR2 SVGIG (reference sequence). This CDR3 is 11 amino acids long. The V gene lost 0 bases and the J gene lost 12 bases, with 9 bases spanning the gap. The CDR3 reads CAWSVSEGQFF. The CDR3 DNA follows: TGTGCCTGGAGTGTATCGGAGGGGCAGTTCTTC.

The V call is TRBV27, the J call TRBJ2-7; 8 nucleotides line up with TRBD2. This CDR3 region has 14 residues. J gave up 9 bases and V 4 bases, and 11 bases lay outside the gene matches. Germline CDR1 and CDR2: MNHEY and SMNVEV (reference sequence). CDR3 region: CASSSLAGFDSQYF. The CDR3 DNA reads TGTGCCAGCAGTTCCTTAGCGGGGTTCGACTCGCAGTACTTC.

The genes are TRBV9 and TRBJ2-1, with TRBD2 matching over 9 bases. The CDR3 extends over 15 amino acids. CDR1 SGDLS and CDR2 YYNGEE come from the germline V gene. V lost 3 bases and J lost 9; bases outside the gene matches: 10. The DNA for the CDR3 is TGTGCCAGCAGCGATTCGGGACTAGCTTTGAGTGAGCAGTTCTTC. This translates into CASSDSGLALSEQFF. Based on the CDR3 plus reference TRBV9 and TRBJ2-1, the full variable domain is DSGVTQTPKHLITATGQRVTLRCSPRSGDLSVYWYQQSLDQGLQFLIQYYNGEERAKGNILERFSAQQFPDLHSELNLSSLELGDSALYFCASSDSGLALSEQFFGPGTRLTVL.